This TCR beta chain appears in the sequencing data of a study of blood T cell repertoires in COVID-19. Study details: Material from acute and convalescent COVID-19 was sourced from the United States, Italy and Spain.

V was shortened by 5 bases and J by 6 bases, with 17 bases between the two germline ends. The germline V gene encodes CDR1 MNHEY and CDR2 SVGAGI. The CDR3 totals 15 residues. Original data processing: Reference gene primer amplification in the assay estimated nucleated cell counts. Data came from immunoSEQ multiplex PCR; TCRdb stores just in-frame clones and leaves some out. V, J and clone size reflect that table, while D and trimming were determined from the DNA. Of about 170,000 clones listed, approximately 77% are singletons. The sequence was collected from a woman aged 80 or older with active or convalescent COVID-19. Source material: peripheral blood. The gene calls are TRBV6-5 and TRBJ2-1; D remains unclear. The CDR3 DNA follows: TGTGCCAGCAGTAGCGACTCCCACCCGGCCAATGAGCAGTTCTTC. This encodes CASSSDSHPANEQFF.